This T cell receptor (beta chain) was sequenced during a study of regulatory T cells in long-lasting Graves disease. Study context: Prior antithyroid drug treatment in newly diagnosed Graves' patients lasted under 3 months.

In building TCR beta libraries, iRepertoire HTBI primers were used together with Arm-PCR of CDR3 regions. One entry per CDR3 protein results from TCRdb running MiXCR on the multiplex PCR reads. Altogether about 440,000 distinct CDR3 sequences are present, 15% being singletons, with the ten largest covering over 15%. The germline V gene has CDR1 SQVTM and CDR2 ANQGSEA. The germline V and J ends were trimmed by 2 bases and 4 bases, with 11 bases remaining between them. The CDR3 loop spans 13 amino acids. As to time point: newly diagnosed GD, antithyroid drugs for less than 3 months. With RNA extracted from PBMCs as input, the TCR library was made. These data also formed part of another study, on T cells in Graves' hyperthyroidism and ophthalmopathy. That study adds: Aged 18 to 65, the patients had hyperthyroidism that was newly diagnosed and had lasted under 2 months. Primed by the HTBI set, a first-round RT-PCR was run on the TCR CDR3. Most thyroid clonotypes expanded above 0.001 were also detected in blood.

The V call is TRBV29-1, the J call TRBJ1-2; tentatively, D is TRBD1 (6 bases). This receptor was obtained from a woman under 40 with Graves disease. The starting material was peripheral blood mononuclear cells (PBMCs), obtained at new diagnosis, from a patient treated with antithyroid drugs. Written as DNA, the CDR3 is TGCAGCGTTGAATCGGACAGCGGCTATGGCTACACCTTC. Translation gives CSVESDSGYGYTF.